There are many counts of the clone carrying this TCR beta chain. Its antigen remains unidentified. MiXCR was run by TCRdb on the reads, yielding one entry per CDR3 protein. Of under 850,000 distinct CDR3 sequences listed, around 30% are singletons. This specimen comes from a study of T cell repertoires in cytomegalovirus infection. Study background: Indications came from public TCR beta signatures; they pointed to CMV infection and to a matching HLA type.

The CDR3 sequence is 15 residues long. Germline CDR1 and CDR2: SGHTA and FQGNSA. Trimming shortened V by 8 bases and J by 4 bases, and 18 bases separated the two germline ends. This TCR was recovered from a human donor in good health (CMV status not recorded). Some clones in this sample may be carry-over from other donors' samples. The specimen was cultured PBMCs, collected from culture after CMV antigen stimulation. The rearrangement uses TRBV7-2 and TRBJ2-1; the D gene is possibly TRBD2 (6 bases). DNA for the CDR3: TGTGCCAGCCTTCTAGTAGCGGACTTGTACAATGAGCAGTTCTTC. Translated, it gives CASLLVADLYNEQFF.